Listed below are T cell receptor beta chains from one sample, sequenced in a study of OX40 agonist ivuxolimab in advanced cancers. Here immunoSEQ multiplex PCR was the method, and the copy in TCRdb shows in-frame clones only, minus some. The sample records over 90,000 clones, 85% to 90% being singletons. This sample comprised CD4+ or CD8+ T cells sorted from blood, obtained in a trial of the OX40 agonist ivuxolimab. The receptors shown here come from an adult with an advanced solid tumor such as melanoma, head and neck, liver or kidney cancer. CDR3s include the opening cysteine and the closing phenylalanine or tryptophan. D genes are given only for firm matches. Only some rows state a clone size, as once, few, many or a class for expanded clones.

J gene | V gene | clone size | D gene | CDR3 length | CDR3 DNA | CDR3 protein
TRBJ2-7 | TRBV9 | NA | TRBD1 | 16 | TGTGCCAGCAGCGTAGACCCAGGACAGGGGGCTTACGAGCAGTACTTC | CASSVDPGQGAYEQYF
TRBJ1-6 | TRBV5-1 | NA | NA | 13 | TGCGCCAGCAGCTTAAATGCGGATTCACCCCTCCACTTT | CASSLNADSPLHF
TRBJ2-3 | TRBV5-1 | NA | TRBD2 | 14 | TGCGCCAGCAGCATAGGACTAGCGACAGATACGCAGTATTTT | CASSIGLATDTQYF
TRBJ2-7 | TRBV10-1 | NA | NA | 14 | TGCGCCAGCAGTGATCCGGGACGGGGCTACGAGCAGTACTTC | CASSDPGRGYEQYF
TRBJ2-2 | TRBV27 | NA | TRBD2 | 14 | TGTGCCAGCGGCCGGGAGGGATACACCGGGGAGCTGTTTTTT | CASGREGYTGELFF
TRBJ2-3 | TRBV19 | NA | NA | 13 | TGTGCCAGTAGGCAGGGATACACAGATACGCAGTATTTT | CASRQGYTDTQYF
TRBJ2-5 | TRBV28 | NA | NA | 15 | TGTGCCAGCAGTTTAGATGGACACTCCCAAGAGACCCAGTACTTC | CASSLDGHSQETQYF
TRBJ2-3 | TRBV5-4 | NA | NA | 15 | TGTGCCAGCAGCTTGGACCTGATAATCACAGATACGCAGTATTTT | CASSLDLIITDTQYF
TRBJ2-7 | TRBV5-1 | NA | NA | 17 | TGCGCCAGCAGCTTGGGTGCGGCCGGGGAAGATGTCCACGAGCAGTACTTC | CASSLGAAGEDVHEQYF
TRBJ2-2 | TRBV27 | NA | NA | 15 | TGTGCCAGCAGTTTCCGACGGGCGGGGCCCGGGGAGCTGTTTTTT | CASSFRRAGPGELFF
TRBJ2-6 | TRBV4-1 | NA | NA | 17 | TGCGCCAGCAGCCAGACCGAACTCCAGTCTGGGGCCAACGTCCTGACTTTC | CASSQTELQSGANVLTF
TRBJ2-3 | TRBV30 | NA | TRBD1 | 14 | TGTGCCTGGAAGGACAGGGGAGGTACAGATACGCAGTATTTT | CAWKDRGGTDTQYF
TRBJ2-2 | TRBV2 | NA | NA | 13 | TGTGCCAGCAGTGAAATGGGAACCGGGGAGCTGTTTTTT | CASSEMGTGELFF
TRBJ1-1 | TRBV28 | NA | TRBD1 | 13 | TGTGCCAGCAGTTCCGGACAGGGGGCCGGAGCTTTCTTT | CASSSGQGAGAFF
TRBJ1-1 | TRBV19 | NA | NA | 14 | TGTGCCAGTAGTCAACCGGGAGAGATCACTGAAGCTTTCTTT | CASSQPGEITEAFF
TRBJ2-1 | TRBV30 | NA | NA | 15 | TGTGCCTGGAGTATAGTGGGATTCTCCTACAATGAGCAGTTCTTC | CAWSIVGFSYNEQFF
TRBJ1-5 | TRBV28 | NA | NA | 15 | TGTGCCAGCAGTCTCGGGAGTGTAGGCAATCAGCCCCAGCATTTT | CASSLGSVGNQPQHF
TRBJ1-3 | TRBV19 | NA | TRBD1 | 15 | TGTGCCAGTACCCGGACAGGGCCAGCTGGAAACACCATATATTTT | CASTRTGPAGNTIYF
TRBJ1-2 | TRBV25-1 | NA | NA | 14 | TGTGCCAGCAGTGAGAAGGGGGGCGCCTATGGCTACACCTTC | CASSEKGGAYGYTF
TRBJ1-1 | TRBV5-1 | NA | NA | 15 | TGCGCCAGCAGCTCCAGGGCAACTATGAACACTGAAGCTTTCTTT | CASSSRATMNTEAFF
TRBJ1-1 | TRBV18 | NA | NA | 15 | TGTGCCAGCTCGCGAGGGGCAGCGTCGAACACTGAAGCTTTCTTT | CASSRGAASNTEAFF
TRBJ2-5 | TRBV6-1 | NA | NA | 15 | TGTGCCAGCAGTCCGCCCCAGAGGGTCCAAGAGACCCAGTACTTC | CASSPPQRVQETQYF
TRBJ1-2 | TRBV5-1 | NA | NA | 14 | TGCGCCAGCAGCATTTTGCAGGACGGTCGTGGCTACACCTTC | CASSILQDGRGYTF
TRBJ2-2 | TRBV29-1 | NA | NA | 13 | TGCAGCGTTGTAGACACTAACACCGGGGAGCTGTTTTTT | CSVVDTNTGELFF
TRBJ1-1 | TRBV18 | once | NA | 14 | TGTGCCAGCTCACCACGTAGGGGTGACACTGAAGCTTTCTTT | CASSPRRGDTEAFF
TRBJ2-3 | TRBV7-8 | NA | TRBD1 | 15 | TGTGCCAGCAGCCGACAGGGACACGGAGAGGATACGCAGTATTTT | CASSRQGHGEDTQYF
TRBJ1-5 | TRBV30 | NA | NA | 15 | TGTGCCTGGAGTGTATGGGAGCCTGAAAATCAGCCCCAGCATTTT | CAWSVWEPENQPQHF
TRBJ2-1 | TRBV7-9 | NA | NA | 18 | TGTGCCAGCAGCTTAGGCCCCTGGGGCGGACACTCCTACAATGAGCAGTTCTTC | CASSLGPWGGHSYNEQFF
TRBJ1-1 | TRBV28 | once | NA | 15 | TGTGCCAGCAGTCTACGGGACGCTGTGAACACTGAAGCTTTCTTT | CASSLRDAVNTEAFF
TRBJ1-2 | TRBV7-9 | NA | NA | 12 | TGTGCCAGCAGCCCGGGACACGATGGCTACACCTTC | CASSPGHDGYTF
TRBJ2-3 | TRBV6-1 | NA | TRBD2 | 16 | TGTGCCAGCAGTGGGAGACTAGCGGGAGTGACAGATACGCAGTATTTT | CASSGRLAGVTDTQYF
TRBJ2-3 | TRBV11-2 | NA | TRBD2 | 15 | TGTGCCTCCTCCACGGTCGCGGGAGAGACAGATACGCAGTATTTT | CASSTVAGETDTQYF
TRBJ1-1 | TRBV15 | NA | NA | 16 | TGTGCCACCAGCAGAGATGTTTTTTCGGAGAACACTGAAGCTTTCTTT | CATSRDVFSENTEAFF
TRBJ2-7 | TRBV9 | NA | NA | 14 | TGTGCCAGCACCCCCCACGCCTTCTCCTACGAGCAGTACTTC | CASTPHAFSYEQYF
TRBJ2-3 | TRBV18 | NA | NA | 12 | TGTGCCAGCTCACCATACGCAGATACGCAGTATTTT | CASSPYADTQYF
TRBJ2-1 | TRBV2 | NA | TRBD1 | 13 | TGTGCCAGCAGTGTTAGCAGGGGGCGTGAGCAGTTCTTC | CASSVSRGREQFF
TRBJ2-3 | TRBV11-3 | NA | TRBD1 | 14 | TGTGCCAGCAGACTCACAGGGGGCGGGGATACGCAGTATTTT | CASRLTGGGDTQYF
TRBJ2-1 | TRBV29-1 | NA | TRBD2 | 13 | TGCAGCGTTGAAGACTCGGGAGGTACTGAGCAGTTCTTC | CSVEDSGGTEQFF
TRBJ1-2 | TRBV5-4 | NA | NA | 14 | TGTGCCAGCAGCTTGGTAGGGAGTCATGATGGCTACACCTTC | CASSLVGSHDGYTF
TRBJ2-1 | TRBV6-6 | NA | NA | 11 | TGTGCCAGCAGTTACTCGAATGAGCAGTTCTTC | CASSYSNEQFF
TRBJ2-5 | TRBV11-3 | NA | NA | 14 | TGTGCCAGCACCCTGCAGAGGGATCAAGAGACCCAGTACTTC | CASTLQRDQETQYF
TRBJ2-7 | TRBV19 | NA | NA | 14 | TGTGCCAGTAGTGCGGGCGGGACCGCGGTCGAGCAGTACTTC | CASSAGGTAVEQYF
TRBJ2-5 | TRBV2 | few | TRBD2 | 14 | TGTGCCAGCAGGGGAGGGGCATACCAAGAGACCCAGTACTTC | CASRGGAYQETQYF
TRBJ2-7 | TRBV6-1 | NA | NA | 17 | TGTGCCAGCAGTGAAGGTACGGCAGGCTTTACCCCCTACGAGCAGTACTTC | CASSEGTAGFTPYEQYF
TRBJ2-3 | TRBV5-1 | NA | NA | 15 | TGCGCCAGCAGCTTGGGGGCCGGATTCTCGGATACGCAGTATTTT | CASSLGAGFSDTQYF
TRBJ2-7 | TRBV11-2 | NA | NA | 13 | TGTGCCAGCAGCAGCAACAGGGTTTACGAGCAGTACTTC | CASSSNRVYEQYF
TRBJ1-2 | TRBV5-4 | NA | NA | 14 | TGTGCCAGCAGCCGGGGGGGACTCGGCTATGGCTACACCTTC | CASSRGGLGYGYTF
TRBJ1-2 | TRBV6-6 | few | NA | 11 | TGTGCCAGCAGTTATTCGGTTGGCTACACCTTC | CASSYSVGYTF
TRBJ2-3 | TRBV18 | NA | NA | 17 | TGTGCCAGCTCACCACTTGCCCCCGGGACCGGCACAGATACGCAGTATTTT | CASSPLAPGTGTDTQYF
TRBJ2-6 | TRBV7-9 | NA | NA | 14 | TGTGCCAGCAGCTTAGCTTCCGGGGCCAACGTCCTGACTTTC | CASSLASGANVLTF
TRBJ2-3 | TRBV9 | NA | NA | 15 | TGTGCCAGCAGCGTAGTGATGGGAGGCACAGATACGCAGTATTTT | CASSVVMGGTDTQYF
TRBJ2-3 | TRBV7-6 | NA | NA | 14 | TGTGCCAGCAGCGCGAGCAGGGCGGCAGATACGCAGTATTTT | CASSASRAADTQYF
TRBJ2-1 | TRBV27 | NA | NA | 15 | TGTGCCAGCAGTTTTCAAGGGCTACCGAACAATGAGCAGTTCTTC | CASSFQGLPNNEQFF
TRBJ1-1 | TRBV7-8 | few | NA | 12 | TGTGCCAGCAGCTTAGCAGGGACTGAAGCTTTCTTT | CASSLAGTEAFF
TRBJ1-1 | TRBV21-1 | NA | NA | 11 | TGTGCCAGCAGCACCCCTTATGAAGCTTTCTTT | CASSTPYEAFF